These 12 T cell receptor beta chains originate from one sample sequenced in a study of brain T cells in children with intractable seizures. Here immunoSEQ multiplex PCR was the method, and the copy in TCRdb shows in-frame clones only, minus some. The data hold about 350,000 clones, with over 90% observed a single time. Documented time point: blood from clinic visit 5 months post-surgery; TSC patient then seizure free. Sample: peripheral blood, taken around 5 months after surgery. These receptors came from a boy younger than two with tuberous sclerosis and intractable seizures.

The J gene is TRBJ1-1, the V gene TRBV7-9; D remains unclear. V lost 6 bases to trimming and J lost 1 base, with 6 bases between them. Germline V gene sequence: CDR1 SEHNR, CDR2 FQNEAQ (reference sequence). The CDR3 runs 12 residues. The CDR3 loop reads CASRPRNTEAFF. The CDR3 DNA reads as TGTGCCAGCAGGCCAAGGAACACTGAAGCTTTCTTT.

The chain has TRBV13 and TRBJ2-2; 9 bases fit TRBD2. Germline V gives CDR1 PRHDT, CDR2 FYEKMQ (reference sequence). Germline trimming cut 2 bases from V and 4 bases from J; bases unmatched to any gene: 11. CDR3 size: 18 residues. The CDR3 loop is CASSLSAALAGITGELFF. The CDR3 coding sequence is TGTGCCAGCAGCTTAAGCGCGGCCCTAGCGGGAATCACCGGGGAGCTGTTTTTT.

This chain uses TRBV30 with TRBJ2-7; no definite D call. The CDR3 runs to 13 residues. Germline lookup yields CDR1 GTSNPN and CDR2 SVGIG (reference sequence). With 0 bases removed from V and 1 base from J, the gap between germline ends came to 7 bases. Here the CDR3 DNA reads TGTGCCTGGAGTGTTGGACCATCCTACGAGCAGTACTTC. This encodes CAWSVGPSYEQYF.

The chain links TRBV15 to TRBJ2-1; D is possibly TRBD2 (5 bases). Trimming left V 0 bases short and J 6 bases short, with 12 bases between. Germline V gene sequence: CDR1 LNHNV, CDR2 YYDKDF (reference sequence). This CDR3 region has 15 residues. CDR3 DNA: TGTGCCACCAGCAGAGATTCGGGATTATCCAATGAGCAGTTCTTC. This codes for CATSRDSGLSNEQFF.

The chain combines TRBV9 with TRBJ1-2; tentative D call: TRBD1 (5 bases). CDR1 SGDLS and CDR2 YYNGEE come from the germline V gene. With 4 bases removed from V and 0 bases from J, the gap between germline ends came to 13 bases. The CDR3 has 15 residues. This CDR3 reads CASSSYWGANYGYTF. As DNA, the CDR3 is TGTGCCAGCAGCTCCTATTGGGGGGCTAACTATGGCTACACCTTC.

The chain is built from TRBV6-5 and TRBJ2-5; a possible D gene is TRBD1 (5 bases). Per the germline V gene, CDR1 is MNHEY and CDR2 is SVGAGI. V lost 7 bases and J 2 bases, leaving 14 bases between the germline ends. CDR3 length: 14 amino acids. CDR3 DNA: TGTGCCAGCACCCAAGGACACGCACAAGAGACCCAGTACTTC. Encoded protein: CASTQGHAQETQYF.

The chain combines TRBV9 with TRBJ2-7; D is perhaps TRBD1 or TRBD2 (5 bases each). Germline lookup yields CDR1 SGDLS and CDR2 YYNGEE. The ends were cut back, 0 bases at V and 7 bases at J, with 14 bases in the middle. The CDR3 has 14 amino acids. The CDR3 DNA follows: TGTGCCAGCAGCGTAGGGACGGGGCAGTGGGAGCAGTACTTC. Translated: CASSVGTGQWEQYF.

The genes are TRBV7-9 and TRBJ1-3; a possible D gene is TRBD1 (6 bases). The CDR3 extends over 14 amino acids. The germline V gene encodes CDR1 SEHNR and CDR2 FQNEAQ (reference sequence). The V end lost 5 bases, the J end lost 0 bases, and 8 bases lay between the germline ends. The CDR3 loop reads CASSPTGSGNTIYF. CDR3 coding DNA: TGTGCCAGCAGCCCGACAGGCTCTGGAAACACCATATATTTT. Drawing the rest from reference TRBV7-9 and TRBJ1-3, the complete variable domain is DTGVSQNPRHKITKRGQNVTFRCDPISEHNRLYWYRQTLGQGPEFLTYFQNEAQLEKSRLLSDRFSAERPKGSFSTLEIQRTEQGDSAMYLCASSPTGSGNTIYFGEGSWLTVV.

The rearrangement joins TRBV18 to TRBJ1-1, with 9 bases matching TRBD1. The CDR3 is 15 amino acids. The V gene's germline CDR1 is KGHSH and CDR2 LQKENI. Trimming at V came to 1 base and at J to 6 bases, leaving 6 bases not matched to a gene. CDR3 in amino acids: CASSPLGQGRSEAFF. CDR3 coding DNA: TGTGCCAGCTCACCACTGGGACAGGGACGGTCTGAAGCTTTCTTT. The complete variable domain, with remaining parts taken from reference TRBV18 and TRBJ1-1, reads NAGVMQNPRHLVRRRGQEARLRCSPMKGHSHVYWYRQLPEEGLKFMVYLQKENIIDESGMPKERFSAEFPKEGPSILRIQQVVRGDSAAYFCASSPLGQGRSEAFFGQGTRLTVV.

The chain uses TRBV6-2 or TRBV6-3 and TRBJ2-1, with TRBD1 matching 7 bases. Germline V CDR1 and CDR2: MNHEY, SVGEGT. CDR3 length: 15 residues. The V gene end was trimmed by 6 bases and the J gene end by 9 bases; junction bases not matched to a gene: 14. For the CDR3, the DNA is TGTGCCAGCAGCCCCCGGGGACAGTACAATGGTGAGCAGTTCTTC. It codes for CASSPRGQYNGEQFF.

This clone was observed a handful of times. The chain uses TRBV4-1 and TRBJ1-3; D is unresolved. Germline V CDR1 and CDR2: MGHRA, YSYEKL. The CDR3 is made up of 13 amino acids. Trimming pared 2 bases from V and 4 bases from J, leaving 6 bases between. The CDR3 sequence is CASSQLAGNTIYF. The DNA for the CDR3 is TGCGCCAGCAGCCAATTAGCCGGAAACACCATATATTTT.

The CDR3 sequence: CASSRTSGSIHEQYF. The CDR3 coding sequence is TGTGCCAGCAGCCGAACTAGCGGGAGCATCCACGAGCAGTACTTC. V is TRBV3-1 (or the pseudogene TRBV3-2) and J is TRBJ2-7; 11 bases agree with TRBD2. Trimming at V came to 4 bases and at J to 5 bases, leaving 7 bases not matched to a gene. CDR3 length: 15 residues. Germline V gives CDR1 LGHDT, CDR2 YNNKEL (reference sequence).